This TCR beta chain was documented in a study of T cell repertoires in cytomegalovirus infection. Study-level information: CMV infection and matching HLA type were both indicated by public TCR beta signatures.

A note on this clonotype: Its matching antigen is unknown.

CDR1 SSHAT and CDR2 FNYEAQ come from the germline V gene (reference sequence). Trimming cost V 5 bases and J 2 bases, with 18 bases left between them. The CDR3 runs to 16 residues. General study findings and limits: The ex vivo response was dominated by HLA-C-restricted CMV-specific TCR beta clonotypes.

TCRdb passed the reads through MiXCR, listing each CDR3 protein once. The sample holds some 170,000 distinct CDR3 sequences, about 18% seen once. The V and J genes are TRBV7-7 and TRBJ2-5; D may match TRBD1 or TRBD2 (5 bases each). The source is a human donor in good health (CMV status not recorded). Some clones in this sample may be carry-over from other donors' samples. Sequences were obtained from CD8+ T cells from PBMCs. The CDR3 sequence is CASSPSHGAPQETQYF. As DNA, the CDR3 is TGTGCCAGCAGCCCGTCGCACGGGGCCCCTCAAGAGACCCAGTACTTC.